The 8 T cell receptor beta chains given below trace back to one sample, sequenced in a study of human T cells and chemical hapten exposure. TCRdb reprocessed the RACE reads with MiXCR, giving one entry per CDR3 protein. This table holds roughly 100,000 distinct CDR3 sequences, about 8.6% found once. Documented time point: healthy volunteer bleed at 2 weeks. From whole blood left unfractionated, total RNA was extracted. The sequenced sample consisted of whole blood. These receptors were obtained from a female donor in good health. Some clones in this sample may be carry-over from other donors' samples.

This clonotype was picked up a small number of times. V gene TRBV28 combines with J gene TRBJ1-2; D perhaps matches TRBD1 (6 bases). The CDR3 runs to 13 residues. Germline V CDR1 and CDR2: MDHEN, SYDVKM. Trimming cost V 10 bases and J 7 bases, with 19 bases left between them. For the CDR3, the DNA is TGTGCCACGACTCTCGGACAGAATCCTGGCTACACCTTC. Encoded protein: CATTLGQNPGYTF.

This clonotype was detected ten times or more. The chain employs TRBV29-1 and TRBJ2-1, with D unresolved. CDR3 length: 16 amino acids. The V gene lost 3 bases and the J gene lost 0 bases, with 15 bases spanning the gap. CDR1 SQVTM and CDR2 ANQGSEA come from the germline V gene. This chain's CDR3 is CSVERPSPSSYNEQFF. For the CDR3, the DNA is TGCAGCGTTGAGAGACCCTCTCCGAGCTCCTACAATGAGCAGTTCTTC.

The V and J genes are TRBV7-8 and TRBJ2-5; perhaps TRBD1 as D (7 bases). V lost 6 bases and J 1 base, leaving 18 bases between the germline ends. Germline V lookup: CDR1 SGHVS, CDR2 FQNEAQ. CDR3 size: 16 residues. CDR3 DNA: TGTGCCAGCAGGGACGCGGGGACAGCCCTCCAAGAGACCCAGTACTTC. This encodes CASRDAGTALQETQYF.

This clonotype has a count of ten or more. V and J are TRBV28 and TRBJ2-3, with 8 nucleotides matching TRBD2. The junction had 10 bases not matched to a gene; V was cut back by 5 bases and J by 3 bases. Germline loops: CDR1 MDHEN, CDR2 SYDVKM. The CDR3 sequence is 16 residues long. CDR3 DNA: TGTGCCAGCAGTCGCCCAGCGGGAGTTGGGACAGATACGCAGTATTTT. Translation: CASSRPAGVGTDTQYF.

The chain joins TRBV28 to TRBJ1-1; D not certain. The CDR3 is 13 amino acids. V shed 5 bases and J shed 1 base, with 8 bases lying between them. Germline V gene lookup returns CDR1 MDHEN and CDR2 SYDVKM. As DNA, the CDR3 is TGTGCCAGCAGTGCCGGGGAGAACACTGAAGCTTTCTTT. Residues: CASSAGENTEAFF.

Many counts were recorded for this clonotype. This chain connects TRBV2 to TRBJ2-4; D tentatively reads TRBD1 or TRBD2 (5 bases each). CDR1 and CDR2 (germline): SNHLY, FYNNEI. The CDR3 is made up of 17 amino acids. V was shortened by 0 bases and J by 6 bases, with 18 bases between the two germline ends. CDR3 sequence (DNA): TGTGCCAGCAGTGAAGCGCTTGCAGGGACGGCCCTAAACATTCAGTACTTC. This encodes CASSEALAGTALNIQYF.

The V and J genes are TRBV6-6 and TRBJ2-3, with unresolved D. Germline V gene data show CDR1 as MNHNY and CDR2 as SVGAGI (reference sequence). CDR3 size: 15 residues. V was pared by 0 bases and J by 6 bases, with 13 bases between. CDR3 loop: CASSYSPYPPDTQYF. The DNA for the CDR3 is TGTGCCAGCAGTTACTCCCCCTACCCCCCTGATACGCAGTATTTT.

The chain is built from TRBV28 and TRBJ2-4, with D uncertain. V shed 2 bases and J shed 0 bases, with 5 bases lying between them. CDR1 MDHEN and CDR2 SYDVKM come from the germline V gene. This CDR3 region has 14 residues. Written as DNA, the CDR3 is TGTGCCAGCAGTTTACTACTAGCCAAAAACATTCAGTACTTC. This encodes CASSLLLAKNIQYF.